This passage covers 5 T cell receptor beta chains from one sample sequenced in a study of T-cell memory formation after mild COVID-19. TCRdb re-derived calls from the 5' RACE reads in MiXCR, one entry per CDR3 protein. This table holds tens of thousands of distinct CDR3 sequences, around a quarter found once. The sample was PBMCs or a T cell subset sorted from them (not recorded which). The receptor set was obtained from a man between 18 and 35 years old who had mild COVID-19 (a few samples of this study predate the infection). Cell type and time point are not known.

V and J are TRBV7-8 and TRBJ2-5; D perhaps matches TRBD2 (6 bases). Germline CDR1 and CDR2: SGHVS and FQNEAQ. The CDR3 is 14 amino acids. V was trimmed by 2 bases and J by 2 bases, leaving 9 bases between them. CDR3 region: CASSLTTSQETQYF. CDR3 in DNA: TGTGCCAGCAGCTTAACGACTAGTCAAGAGACCCAGTACTTC.

The V call is TRBV27, the J call TRBJ2-7, with D possibly matching TRBD2 (6 bases). V shed 7 bases and J shed 0 bases, with 10 bases lying between them. CDR1 is MNHEY, CDR2 SMNVEV, per germline (reference sequence). CDR3 length equals 13 residues. The CDR3, as DNA: TGTGCCAGCAAAACCGGGGGCTCCTACGAGCAGTACGTC. Its translation is CASKTGGSYEQYV.

V is TRBV5-1 and J is TRBJ1-1; D is ambiguous. Trimming pared 4 bases from V and 0 bases from J, leaving 10 bases between. CDR1 and CDR2 from the germline V gene are SGHRS and YFSETQ. The CDR3 is 14 amino acids. The CDR3: CASSPGILNTEAFF. In DNA, the CDR3 is TGCGCCAGCAGCCCGGGGATACTGAACACTGAAGCTTTCTTT.

CDR3 loop: CASSQEARQADSYEQYF. The DNA of the CDR3 is TGTGCCAGCAGCCAAGAAGCGAGGCAGGCTGACTCCTACGAGCAGTACTTC. The chain recombines TRBV4-2 with TRBJ2-7; no firm D call. The germline gives CDR1 LGHNA, CDR2 YNFKEQ. CDR3 size: 17 residues. The germline V and J ends were trimmed by 0 bases and 0 bases, with 15 bases remaining between them.

CDR3 sequence: CASSPGTRERTQYF. The CDR3, as DNA: TGTGCCAGCAGCCCCGGGACTCGAGAACGGACCCAGTACTTC. The chain combines TRBV6-5 with TRBJ2-5; D is possibly TRBD2 (6 bases). Germline V lookup: CDR1 MNHEY, CDR2 SVGAGI. The CDR3 contains 14 residues. Trimming removed 6 bases at V and 7 bases at J, with 18 bases between.